The 20 T cell receptor beta chains presented below share a single source sample, sequenced in a study of spatial heterogeneity in lung cancer (dated by TCRdb to the late 2010s). According to the study, the label for this sample's time point signals: blood taken at disease recurrence. TCR sequencing used whole RNA extracted from tumor and nontumor lung tissue, or from cryopreserved PBMC samples, without cell sorting. The library was prepared using 5' RACE. The sequencer was a NextSeq 500. TCRdb cleaned the public reads at Q25 with fastp, built clones with MiXCR and kept in-frame beta chains. Each entry is one CDR3 protein sequence, shown with its most common DNA and genes. The sample has 8,800 or so distinct CDR3 sequences on record, nearly 4% of them singletons. Approximately 18% of the sample is in the top ten clones. The input for sequencing was PBMCs, taken at recurrence. These receptors all stem from a female donor with early-stage non-small cell lung cancer.

At least ten counts were recorded for this clonotype. Its ends do not fully match the called genes, so a read error is possible. A library made for alpha chains picked up this beta chain off target, so its size means little. The chain is built from TRBV18 and TRBJ2-4; the match to TRBD1 covers 11 bases. CDR1 is KGHSH, CDR2 LQKENI, per germline. The CDR3 spans 12 residues. In nucleotides, the CDR3 is TGTGCCAGCTCAACGGACAGGGGGCGGAGAGTATTC. This translates into CASSTDRGRRVF. Supplemented by reference TRBV18 and TRBJ2-4, the full variable domain reads NAGVMQNPRHLVRRRGQEARLRCSPMKGHSHVYWYRQLPEEGLKFMVYLQKENIIDESGMPKERFSAEFPKEGPSILRIQQVVRGDSAAYFCASSTDRGRRVFGAGTRLSVL.

In this sample, this clonotype turned up many times. This beta chain appears as a stray read in a library generated for alpha chains; its size is not informative. The V and J genes are TRBV6-5 and TRBJ2-6; D might be TRBD2 (5 bases). V lost 0 bases and J lost 0, with 9 bases in between. CDR3 length equals 17 residues. The V gene's germline CDR1 is MNHEY and CDR2 SVGAGI. The CDR3 DNA sequence: TGTGCCAGCAGTTACTCGCCGGGAAACTCTGGGGCCAACGTCCTGACTTTC. Translated, it gives CASSYSPGNSGANVLTF.

This clonotype showed up many times. The size of this beta chain means little, since it is a stray read in a library made for alpha chains. This chain links TRBV29-1 with TRBJ1-2; maybe TRBD1 (6 bases). The length of the CDR3 is 15 residues. Trimming left V 4 bases short and J 3 bases short, with 18 bases between. Germline V gene lookup returns CDR1 SQVTM and CDR2 ANQGSEA. DNA for the CDR3: TGCAGCGTTGTTATCTCGGGGGCCTCCCACTATGGCTACACCTTC. Translating it yields CSVVISGASHYGYTF.

Sample share makes this clonotype medium-sized. The library was built for alpha chains, so this beta chain is an off-target read and its size means little. This rearrangement joins TRBV5-1 to TRBJ1-1; D ambiguous. Germline V lookup: CDR1 SGHRS, CDR2 YFSETQ. Trimming pared 0 bases from V and 3 bases from J, leaving 9 bases between. The CDR3 runs 14 residues. The CDR3 DNA is TGCGCCAGCAGCTTGGAGCCGAAACACACTGAAGCTTTCTTT. Protein: CASSLEPKHTEAFF.

In this sample, this clonotype turned up many times. The size of this beta chain means little, since it is a stray read in a library made for alpha chains. The chain links TRBV5-1 to TRBJ2-7; D is undetermined. Germline lookup yields CDR1 SGHRS and CDR2 YFSETQ. The CDR3 runs to 14 residues. Trimming shortened V by 5 bases and J by 3 bases, and 15 bases separated the two germline ends. In nucleotides, the CDR3 is TGCGCCAGCAGGCACCCGGGCAGTCACTACGAGCAGTACTTC. Translating gives CASRHPGSHYEQYF.

This clonotype was seen at least ten times. Little can be read into the size of this beta chain, an off-target read in a library designed for alpha chains. The chain uses TRBV7-2 and TRBJ2-5, with no clear D. The CDR3 spans 14 residues. Germline values: CDR1 SGHTA, CDR2 FQGNSA. The V end was cut by 1 base, the J end by 5 bases, with 11 bases between. The CDR3: CASSLDQLRETQYF. DNA for the CDR3: TGTGCCAGCAGCTTAGACCAGTTACGGGAGACCCAGTACTTC. Full variable domain (outside the CDR3, taken from reference TRBV7-2 and TRBJ2-5): GAGVSQSPSNKVTEKGKDVELRCDPISGHTALYWYRQSLGQGLEFLIYFQGNSAPDKSGLPSDRFSAERTGGSVSTLTIQRTQQEDSAVYLCASSLDQLRETQYFGPGTRLLVL.

This clonotype appeared many times. Being off target in a library aimed at alpha chains, this beta chain has a size of little meaning. J is TRBJ2-2 and V is TRBV24-1; 14 positions agree with TRBD2. The length of the CDR3 is 17 residues. Germline CDR1 and CDR2: KGHDR and SFDVKD. J lost 3 bases, V lost 7 bases, and 6 bases had no gene match. CDR3 DNA: TGTGCCACCAGCCGACTAGCGGGGGGGTCCTACACCGGGGAGCTGTTTTTT. Its translation is CATSRLAGGSYTGELFF.

This clonotype was found many times. This beta chain is an off-target read within a library intended for alpha chains, so its frequency means little. The chain has TRBV28 and TRBJ2-6, with unresolved D. Germline-derived CDR1 and CDR2 are MDHEN and SYDVKM. CDR3 length: 16 residues. Trimming took off 6 bases at V and 0 bases at J, with 12 bases between the two ends. CDR3 DNA sequence: TGTGCCAGCAGCCTGGGGTCTGTCTCTGGGGCCAACGTCCTGACTTTC. Translated, it gives CASSLGSVSGANVLTF.

A word on this clonotype: A library made for alpha chains picked up this beta chain off target, so its size means little. This sequence joins TRBV20-1 and TRBJ2-1; D gene unclear. The CDR3 loop spans 14 amino acids. V was trimmed by 0 bases and J by 10 bases, leaving 16 bases between them. The germline gives CDR1 DFQATT, CDR2 SNEGSKA (reference sequence). The CDR3 region is CSARDPSLKWEQFF. CDR3 nucleotide sequence: TGCAGTGCTAGAGATCCAAGTCTCAAGTGGGAGCAGTTCTTC.

Points on this clonotype: In a library made to pick up alpha chains, this beta chain is a stray read with a size that means little. V usage is TRBV11-2 and J usage is TRBJ1-5; no firm D call. Germline loops: CDR1 SGHAT, CDR2 FQNNGV. The length of the CDR3 is 12 residues. V was clipped by 4 bases and J by 6 bases, with 7 bases between them. DNA for the CDR3: TGTGCCAGCAGCTCCCAAGGTCAGCCCCAGCATTTT. This gives the protein CASSSQGQPQHF.

This clonotype was counted many times. This beta chain is a stray sequence in a library constructed for alpha chains; its clone size is not meaningful. The chain recombines TRBV5-1 with TRBJ2-1, with D possibly being TRBD1 (5 bases). The germline V gene encodes CDR1 SGHRS and CDR2 YFSETQ. V lost 0 bases and J 5 bases, leaving 9 bases between the germline ends. The CDR3 length is 14 residues. Here the CDR3 reads CASSLGQRDNEQFF. The CDR3 DNA reads as TGCGCCAGCAGCTTGGGACAGCGAGACAATGAGCAGTTCTTC.

This clonotype is deemed medium-sized. This beta chain represents an off-target read in a library built for alpha chains; its size is of limited meaning. The chain couples TRBV29-1 to TRBJ1-1; 8 bases are a match to TRBD1. CDR1 is SQVTM, CDR2 ANQGSEA, per germline. The CDR3 is 14 amino acids. Germline trimming cut 7 bases from V and 1 base from J; bases unmatched to any gene: 8. This CDR3 reads CSGASGTGNTEAFF. DNA for the CDR3: TGCAGCGGCGCTTCCGGGACAGGGAACACTGAAGCTTTCTTT. Drawing the rest from reference TRBV29-1 and TRBJ1-1, the complete variable domain is SAVISQKPSRDICQRGTSLTIQCQVDSQVTMMFWYRQQPGQSLTLIATANQGSEATYESGFVIDKFPISRPNLTFSTLTVSNMSPEDSSIYLCSGASGTGNTEAFFGQGTRLTVV.

Relative to its sample, this clonotype is medium-sized. This beta chain is off target for a library built for alpha chains, so its abundance means little. This chain joins TRBV20-1 and TRBJ2-6; no clear D. Trimming shortened V by 3 bases and J by 0 bases, and 9 bases separated the two germline ends. This CDR3 is built from 15 residues. From germline, CDR1 is DFQATT and CDR2 SNEGSKA (reference sequence). Written as DNA, the CDR3 is TGCAGTGCTAGTGGTTTGGACTCTGGGGCCAACGTCCTGACTTTC. Its translation is CSASGLDSGANVLTF.

This clonotype occurred many times. In a library made to pick up alpha chains, this beta chain is a stray read with a size that means little. V usage is TRBV3-1 and J usage is TRBJ1-1; 8 bases match TRBD1. The trim removed 2 bases at V and 5 bases at J, leaving 4 bases unmatched. Looked up from germline, CDR1 is LGHDT and CDR2 is YNNKEL (reference sequence). The CDR3 consists of 14 residues. The CDR3 DNA follows: TGTGCCAGCAGCCAAAGGGACAGGAGGACTGAAGCTTTCTTT. The encoded protein is CASSQRDRRTEAFF.

This clonotype was observed at least ten times. Found in a library prepared for alpha chains, this beta chain is an off-target read, and its abundance has little meaning. The V gene is TRBV28, the J gene TRBJ2-5; D is possibly TRBD1 or TRBD2 (6 bases each). Germline V lookup: CDR1 MDHEN, CDR2 SYDVKM. V was clipped by 7 bases and J by 5 bases, with 14 bases between them. The CDR3 loop spans 13 amino acids. DNA of the CDR3: TGTGCCAGCACCTCTGGGGGGCCCGAGACCCAGTACTTC. It is translated as CASTSGGPETQYF. Full variable domain (outside the CDR3, taken from reference TRBV28 and TRBJ2-5): DVKVTQSSRYLVKRTGEKVFLECVQDMDHENMFWYRQDPGLGLRLIYFSYDVKMKEKGDIPEGYSVSREKKERFSLILESASTNQTSMYLCASTSGGPETQYFGPGTRLLVL.

Sample share makes this clonotype medium-sized (0.01 to 0.1%). With the library built for alpha chains, this beta chain is off target and its frequency is not meaningful. This sequence joins TRBV4-1 and TRBJ1-2; 9 bases line up with TRBD1. Germline V gene sequence: CDR1 MGHRA, CDR2 YSYEKL. CDR3 length: 15 residues. J gave up 4 bases and V 4 bases, and 7 bases lay outside the gene matches. The DNA of the CDR3 is TGCGCCAGCAGCCCCGCGGGACAGGGCCTCTATGGCTACACCTTC. Translating it yields CASSPAGQGLYGYTF.

A word on this clonotype: The size of this beta chain means little, since it is a stray read in a library made for alpha chains. The chain links TRBV5-5 to TRBJ1-5; D might be TRBD1 (5 bases). The CDR3 sequence is 15 residues long. Trimming cost V 4 bases and J 0 bases, with 11 bases left between them. CDR1 SGHKS and CDR2 YYEKEE come from the germline V gene (reference sequence). The CDR3 sequence: CASSRDGNSNQPQHF. The DNA of the CDR3 is TGTGCCAGCAGCCGGGACGGGAATAGCAATCAGCCCCAGCATTTT.

This clonotype was observed many times. Little can be read into the size of this beta chain, an off-target read in a library designed for alpha chains. The chain employs TRBV9 and TRBJ2-3; possibly TRBD1 or TRBD2 for D (5 bases each). The CDR3 totals 14 residues. Trimming cost V 4 bases and J 4 bases, with 13 bases left between them. Germline V gives CDR1 SGDLS, CDR2 YYNGEE. The CDR3 protein is CASSLSLGADTQYF. In DNA, the CDR3 is TGTGCCAGCAGCCTTTCCCTGGGGGCAGATACGCAGTATTTT.

This clonotype has ten or more counts. Within a library made for alpha chains, this beta chain is off target, and its count is uninformative. The chain links TRBV3-1 to TRBJ2-7; 11 nucleotides align to TRBD1. The CDR3 length is 16 residues. The V segment lost 2 bases and the J segment 4 bases; nucleotides outside the gene matches: 7. Looked up from germline, CDR1 is LGHDT and CDR2 is YNNKEL (reference sequence). The CDR3 DNA sequence: TGTGCCAGCAGCCAACCCATCGGGACAGGGGGTTACGAGCAGTACTTC. Its translation is CASSQPIGTGGYEQYF.

Remarks on this clonotype: Since a much larger clone is just one base distant, this may be a read error. The library was built for alpha chains, so this beta chain is an off-target read and its size means little. V and J are TRBV7-2 and TRBJ2-3; D is unclear. Germline V gives CDR1 SGHTA, CDR2 FQGNSA. This CDR3 has 12 residues. The chain's CDR3 is CANSLGTDTQYF. CDR3 nucleotide sequence: TGTGCCAACAGCTTGGGGACAGATACGCAGTATTTT.